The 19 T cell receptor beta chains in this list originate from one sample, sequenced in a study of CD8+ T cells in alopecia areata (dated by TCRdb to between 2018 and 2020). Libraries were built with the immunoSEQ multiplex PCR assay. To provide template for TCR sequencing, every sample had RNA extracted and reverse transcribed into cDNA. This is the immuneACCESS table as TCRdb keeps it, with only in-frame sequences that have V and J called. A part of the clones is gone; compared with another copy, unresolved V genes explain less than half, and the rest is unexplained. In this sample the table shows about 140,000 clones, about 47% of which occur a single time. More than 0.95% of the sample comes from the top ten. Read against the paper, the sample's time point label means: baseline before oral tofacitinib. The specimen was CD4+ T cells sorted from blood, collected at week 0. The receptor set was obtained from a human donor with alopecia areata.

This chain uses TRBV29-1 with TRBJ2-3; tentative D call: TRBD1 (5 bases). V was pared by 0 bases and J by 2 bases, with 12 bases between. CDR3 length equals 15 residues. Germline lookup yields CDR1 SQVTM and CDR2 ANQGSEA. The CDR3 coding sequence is TGCAGCGTTGAAGATAAGCACAGGAACACAGATACGCAGTATTTT. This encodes CSVEDKHRNTDTQYF.

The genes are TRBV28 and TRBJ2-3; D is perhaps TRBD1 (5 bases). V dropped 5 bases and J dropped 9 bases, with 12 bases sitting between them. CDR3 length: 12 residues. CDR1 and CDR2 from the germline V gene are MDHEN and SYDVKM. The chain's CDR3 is CASSEWRQTQYF. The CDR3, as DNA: TGTGCCAGCAGTGAATGGAGACAGACGCAGTATTTT.

CDR3 DNA: TGTGCCAGCAGCCCCGGGGGACGCGGTGAAAAACTGTTTTTT. Amino acids: CASSPGGRGEKLFF. The chain employs TRBV4-2 and TRBJ1-4; possible D gene TRBD1, 5 bases. Germline CDR1 LGHNA, CDR2 YNFKEQ. V gave up 4 bases and J gave up 7 bases, with 13 bases separating them. This CDR3 region has 14 residues.

CDR3 protein: CSVGGQGNQPQHF. CDR3 bases: TGCAGCGTGGGAGGACAGGGAAATCAGCCCCAGCATTTT. The chain is built from TRBV29-1 and TRBJ1-5; 8 positions agree with TRBD1. From germline, CDR1 is SQVTM and CDR2 ANQGSEA. The CDR3 contains 13 residues. The J segment lost 4 bases and the V segment lost 6 bases, leaving 5 bases of the junction unmatched.

The CDR3 DNA sequence: TGTGCCTGGAGTGGGACTGCCCCCTCTGGGGCCAACGTCCTGACTTTC. It translates to CAWSGTAPSGANVLTF. The rearrangement uses TRBV30 and TRBJ2-6; D possibly corresponds to TRBD2 (5 bases). Per germline, CDR1 GTSNPN and CDR2 SVGIG (reference sequence). Trimming removed 1 base from V and 0 bases from J, with 10 bases in between. The CDR3 sequence is 16 residues long. Variable domain in full (rest from reference TRBV30 and TRBJ2-6): SQTIHQWPATLVQPVGSPLSLECTVEGTSNPNLYWYRQAAGRGLQLLFYSVGIGQISSEVPQNLSASRPQDRQFILSSKKLLLSDSGFYLCAWSGTAPSGANVLTFGAGSRLTVL.

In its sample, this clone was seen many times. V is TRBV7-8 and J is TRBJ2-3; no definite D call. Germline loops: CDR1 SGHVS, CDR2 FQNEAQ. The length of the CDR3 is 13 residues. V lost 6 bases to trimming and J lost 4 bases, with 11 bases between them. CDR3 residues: CASSFRGADTQYF. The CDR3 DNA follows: TGTGCCAGCAGTTTTAGAGGTGCAGATACGCAGTATTTT.

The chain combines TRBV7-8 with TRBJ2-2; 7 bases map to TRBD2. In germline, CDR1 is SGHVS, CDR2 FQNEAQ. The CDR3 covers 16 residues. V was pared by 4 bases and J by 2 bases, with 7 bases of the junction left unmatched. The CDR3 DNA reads TGTGCCAGCAGCTCTCTAGCGGTAAAAAACACCGGGGAGCTGTTTTTT. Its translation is CASSSLAVKNTGELFF. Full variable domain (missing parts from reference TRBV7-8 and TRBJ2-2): GAGVSQSPRYKVAKRGQDVALRCDPISGHVSLFWYQQALGQGPEFLTYFQNEAQLDKSGLPSDRFFAERPEGSVSTLKIQRTQQEDSAVYLCASSSLAVKNTGELFFGEGSRLTVL.

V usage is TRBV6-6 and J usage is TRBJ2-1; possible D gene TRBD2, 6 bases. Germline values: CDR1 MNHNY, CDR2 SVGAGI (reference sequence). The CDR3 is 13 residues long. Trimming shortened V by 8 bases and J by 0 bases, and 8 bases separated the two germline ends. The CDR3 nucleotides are TGTGCCAGCGACGGGAGCTCCTACAATGAGCAGTTCTTC. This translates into CASDGSSYNEQFF.

This chain's CDR3 is CSAESGYGYTF. CDR3 coding DNA: TGCAGCGCTGAGTCTGGATATGGCTACACCTTC. V and J are TRBV29-1 and TRBJ1-2, with D hard to call. Germline V gene lookup returns CDR1 SQVTM and CDR2 ANQGSEA. V was trimmed by 7 bases and J by 5 bases, leaving 11 bases between them. The CDR3 has 11 amino acids.

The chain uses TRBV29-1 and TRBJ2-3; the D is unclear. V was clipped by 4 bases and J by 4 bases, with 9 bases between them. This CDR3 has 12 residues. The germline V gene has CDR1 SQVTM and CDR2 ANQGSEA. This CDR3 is CSVGGMPDTQYF. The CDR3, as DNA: TGCAGCGTTGGAGGTATGCCAGATACGCAGTATTTT.

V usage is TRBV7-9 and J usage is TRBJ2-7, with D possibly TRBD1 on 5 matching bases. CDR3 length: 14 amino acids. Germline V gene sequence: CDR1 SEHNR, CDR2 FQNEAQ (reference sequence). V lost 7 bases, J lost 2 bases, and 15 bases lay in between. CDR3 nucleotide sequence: TGTGCCAGCACCCCAGTAGGGGCAACCTACGAGCAGTACTTC. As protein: CASTPVGATYEQYF. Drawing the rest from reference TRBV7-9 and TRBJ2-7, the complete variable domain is DTGVSQNPRHKITKRGQNVTFRCDPISEHNRLYWYRQTLGQGPEFLTYFQNEAQLEKSRLLSDRFSAERPKGSFSTLEIQRTEQGDSAMYLCASTPVGATYEQYFGPGTRLTVT.

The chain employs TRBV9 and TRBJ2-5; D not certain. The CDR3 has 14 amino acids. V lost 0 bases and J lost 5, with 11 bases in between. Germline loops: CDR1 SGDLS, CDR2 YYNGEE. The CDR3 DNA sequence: TGTGCCAGCAGCGTAGGACCCTGGTGGGAGACCCAGTACTTC. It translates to CASSVGPWWETQYF.

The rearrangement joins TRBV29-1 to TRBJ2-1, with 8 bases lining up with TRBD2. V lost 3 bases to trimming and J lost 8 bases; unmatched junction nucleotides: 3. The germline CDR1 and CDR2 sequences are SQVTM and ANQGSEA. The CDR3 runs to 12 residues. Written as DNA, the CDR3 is TGCAGCGTTGACCCGGGGGGGGATGAGCAGTTCTTC. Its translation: CSVDPGGDEQFF.

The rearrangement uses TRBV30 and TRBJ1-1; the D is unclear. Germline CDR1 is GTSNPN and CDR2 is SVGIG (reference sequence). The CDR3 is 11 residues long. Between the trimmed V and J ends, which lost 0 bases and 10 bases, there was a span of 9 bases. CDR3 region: CAWSVRGLAFF. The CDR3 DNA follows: TGTGCCTGGAGTGTCCGGGGTCTAGCTTTCTTT.

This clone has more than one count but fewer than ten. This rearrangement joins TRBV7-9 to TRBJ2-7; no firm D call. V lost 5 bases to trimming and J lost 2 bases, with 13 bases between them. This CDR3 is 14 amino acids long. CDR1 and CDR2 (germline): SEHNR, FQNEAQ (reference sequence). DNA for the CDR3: TGTGCCAGCAGCCCCGGCACGGCCACCTACGAGCAGTACTTC. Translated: CASSPGTATYEQYF.

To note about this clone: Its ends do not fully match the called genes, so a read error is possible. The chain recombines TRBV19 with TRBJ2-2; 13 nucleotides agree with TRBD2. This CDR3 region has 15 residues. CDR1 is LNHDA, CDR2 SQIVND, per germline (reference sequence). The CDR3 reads CASSVLAGGPGELFF. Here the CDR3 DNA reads TGCGCCAGTAGCGTACTAGCGGGAGGGCCCGGGGAGCTGTTTTTT.

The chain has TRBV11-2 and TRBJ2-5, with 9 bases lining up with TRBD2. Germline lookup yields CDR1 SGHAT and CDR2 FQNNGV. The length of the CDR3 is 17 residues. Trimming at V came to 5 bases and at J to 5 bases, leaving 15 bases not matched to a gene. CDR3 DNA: TGTGCCAGCAGCCCCACCTACGGACGGGCGGGAGGGGAGACCCAGTACTTC. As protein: CASSPTYGRAGGETQYF.

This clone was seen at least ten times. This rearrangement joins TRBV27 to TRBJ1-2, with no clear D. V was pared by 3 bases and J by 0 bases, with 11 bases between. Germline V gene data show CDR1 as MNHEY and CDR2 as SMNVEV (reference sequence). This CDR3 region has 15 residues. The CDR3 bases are TGTGCCAGCAGTTTCAAGGACGGTTCTAACTATGGCTACACCTTC. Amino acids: CASSFKDGSNYGYTF.

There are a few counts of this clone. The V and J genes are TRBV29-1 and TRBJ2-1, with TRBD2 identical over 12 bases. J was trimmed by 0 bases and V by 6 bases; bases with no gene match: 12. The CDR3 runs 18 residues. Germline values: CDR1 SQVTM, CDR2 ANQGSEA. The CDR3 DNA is TGCAGCGTGAGCGGGACTAGCGGGCTCCGGAGCTCCTACAATGAGCAGTTCTTC. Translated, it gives CSVSGTSGLRSSYNEQFF.